The table lists the clone carrying this T cell receptor (beta chain) with a few counts. A much more abundant neighbour one base away suggests this may be a read error. Each CDR3 protein gets one entry after TCRdb re-called the 5' RACE reads with MiXCR. This table holds some 32,000 distinct CDR3 sequences, over 20% found once. The sorted Tregs were CD4+CD25+CD127-/low cells. CDR3 length equals 12 residues. CDR1 and CDR2 (germline): SQVTM, ANQGSEA. The genes are TRBV29-1 and TRBJ2-7, with D uncertain. This receptor was taken from a female donor with breast cancer. Sequenced sample: tumor-infiltrating Tregs sorted from the breast tumor. CDR3 in amino acids: CGVATPRREQYF. The CDR3, as DNA: TGCGGCGTTGCGACCCCGCGTCGCGAGCAGTACTTC.